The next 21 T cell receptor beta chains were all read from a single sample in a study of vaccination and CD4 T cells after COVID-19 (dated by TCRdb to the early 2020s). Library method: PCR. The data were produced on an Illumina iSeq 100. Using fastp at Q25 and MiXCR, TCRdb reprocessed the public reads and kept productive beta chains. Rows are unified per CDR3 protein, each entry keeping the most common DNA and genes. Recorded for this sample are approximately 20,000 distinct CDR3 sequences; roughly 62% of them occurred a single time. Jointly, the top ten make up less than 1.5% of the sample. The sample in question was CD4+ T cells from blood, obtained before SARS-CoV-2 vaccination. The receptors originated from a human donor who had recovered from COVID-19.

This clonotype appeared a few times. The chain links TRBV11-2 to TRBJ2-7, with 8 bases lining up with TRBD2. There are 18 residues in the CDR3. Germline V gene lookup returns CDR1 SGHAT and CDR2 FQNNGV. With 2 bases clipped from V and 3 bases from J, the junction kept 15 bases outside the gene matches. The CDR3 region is CASSLLPNLGLELYEQYF. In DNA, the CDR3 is TGTGCCAGCAGCTTACTTCCTAATCTGGGACTAGAACTCTACGAGCAGTACTTC.

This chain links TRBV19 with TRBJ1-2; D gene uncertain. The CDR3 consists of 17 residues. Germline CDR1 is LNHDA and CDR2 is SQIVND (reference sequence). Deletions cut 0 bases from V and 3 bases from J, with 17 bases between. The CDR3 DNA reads TGTGCCAGTAGTATAGATAAGACGGCCCTTCTGGACTATGGCTACACCTTC. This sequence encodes CASSIDKTALLDYGYTF.

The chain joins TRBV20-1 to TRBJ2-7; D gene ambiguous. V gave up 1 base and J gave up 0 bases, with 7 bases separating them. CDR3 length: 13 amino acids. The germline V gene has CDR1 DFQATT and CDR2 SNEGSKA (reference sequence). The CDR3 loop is CSARVRGSYEQYF. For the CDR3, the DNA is TGCAGTGCTAGAGTGCGCGGCTCCTACGAGCAGTACTTC.

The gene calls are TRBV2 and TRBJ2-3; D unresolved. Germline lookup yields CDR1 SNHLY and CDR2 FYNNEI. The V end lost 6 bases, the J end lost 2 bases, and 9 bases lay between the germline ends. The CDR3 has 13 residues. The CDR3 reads CASRLLSTDTQYF. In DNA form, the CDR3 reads TGTGCCAGCAGACTACTGTCCACAGATACGCAGTATTTT.

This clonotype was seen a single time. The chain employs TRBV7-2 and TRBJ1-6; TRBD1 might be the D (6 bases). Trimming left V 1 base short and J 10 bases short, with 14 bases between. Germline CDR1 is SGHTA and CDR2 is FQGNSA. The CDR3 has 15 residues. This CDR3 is CASSLDAGVGSPLHF. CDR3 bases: TGTGCCAGCAGCTTAGACGCAGGGGTTGGATCACCCCTCCACTTT.

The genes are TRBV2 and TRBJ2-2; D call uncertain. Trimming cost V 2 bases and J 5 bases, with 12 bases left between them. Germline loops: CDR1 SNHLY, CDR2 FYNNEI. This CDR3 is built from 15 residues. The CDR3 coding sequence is TGTGCCAGCAGTGAAACTTCCGTCGGAACCGGGGAGCTGTTTTTT. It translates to CASSETSVGTGELFF.

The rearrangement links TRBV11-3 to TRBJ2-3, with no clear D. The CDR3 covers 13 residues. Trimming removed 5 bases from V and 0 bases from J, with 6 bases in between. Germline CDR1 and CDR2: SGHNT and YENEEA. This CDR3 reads CASSRTSTDTQYF. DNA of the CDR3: TGTGCCAGCAGCAGAACTAGCACAGATACGCAGTATTTT.

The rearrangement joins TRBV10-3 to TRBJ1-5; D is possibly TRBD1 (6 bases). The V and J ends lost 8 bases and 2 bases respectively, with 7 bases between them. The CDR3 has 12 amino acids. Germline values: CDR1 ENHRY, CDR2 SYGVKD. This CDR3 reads CAIGGGNQPQHF. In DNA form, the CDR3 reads TGTGCCATCGGGGGCGGCAATCAGCCCCAGCATTTT.

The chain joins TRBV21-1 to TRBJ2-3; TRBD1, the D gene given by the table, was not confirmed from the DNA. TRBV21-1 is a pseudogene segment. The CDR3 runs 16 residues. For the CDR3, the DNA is TGTGCCAGCAGCCAAGGAGGGGGGCATGTCACAGATACGCAGTATTTT. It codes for CASSQGGGHVTDTQYF.

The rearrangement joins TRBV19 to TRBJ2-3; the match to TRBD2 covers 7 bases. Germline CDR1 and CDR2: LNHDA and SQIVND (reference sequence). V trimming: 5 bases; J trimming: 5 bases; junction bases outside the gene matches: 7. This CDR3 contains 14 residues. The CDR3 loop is CASSFSGEKDTQYF. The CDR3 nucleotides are TGTGCCAGTAGTTTCAGCGGGGAGAAAGATACGCAGTATTTT.

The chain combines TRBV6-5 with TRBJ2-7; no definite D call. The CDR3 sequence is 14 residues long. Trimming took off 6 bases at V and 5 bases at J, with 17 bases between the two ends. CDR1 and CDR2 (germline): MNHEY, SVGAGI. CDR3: CASRYQTKADEQYF. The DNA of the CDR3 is TGTGCCAGCAGATACCAGACAAAAGCAGACGAGCAGTACTTC.

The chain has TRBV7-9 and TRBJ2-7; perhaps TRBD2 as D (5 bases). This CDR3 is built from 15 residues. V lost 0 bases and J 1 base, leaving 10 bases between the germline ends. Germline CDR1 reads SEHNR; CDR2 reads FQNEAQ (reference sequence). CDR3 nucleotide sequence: TGTGCCAGCAGCTTAGCCGGGATGAGGTCCTACGAGCAGTACTTC. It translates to CASSLAGMRSYEQYF.

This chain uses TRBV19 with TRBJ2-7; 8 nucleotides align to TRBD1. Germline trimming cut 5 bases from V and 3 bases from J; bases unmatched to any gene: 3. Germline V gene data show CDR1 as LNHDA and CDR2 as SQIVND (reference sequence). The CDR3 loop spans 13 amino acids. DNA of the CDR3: TGTGCCAGTAGTCTGGGACAGGTCTACGAGCAGTACTTC. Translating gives CASSLGQVYEQYF.

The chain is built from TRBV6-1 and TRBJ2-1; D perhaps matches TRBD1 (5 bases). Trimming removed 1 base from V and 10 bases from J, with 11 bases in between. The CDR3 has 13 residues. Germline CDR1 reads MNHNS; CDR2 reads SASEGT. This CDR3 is CASSEGYWTEQFF. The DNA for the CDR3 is TGTGCCAGCAGTGAAGGGTATTGGACAGAGCAGTTCTTC.

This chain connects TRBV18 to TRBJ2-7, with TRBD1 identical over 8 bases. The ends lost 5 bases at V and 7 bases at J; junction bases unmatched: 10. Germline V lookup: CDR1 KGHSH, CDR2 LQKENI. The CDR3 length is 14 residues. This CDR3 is CASSSGQVGGEQYF. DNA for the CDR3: TGTGCCAGCTCATCGGGACAGGTGGGCGGTGAGCAGTACTTC.

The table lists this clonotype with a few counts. DNA of the CDR3: TGTGCCAGCAGTGCGACTAGGTCAGATACGCAGTATTTT. Its protein product is CASSATRSDTQYF. V and J are TRBV12-3 or TRBV12-4 and TRBJ2-3, with TRBD2 as a possible D gene (6 bases). The CDR3 loop spans 13 amino acids. V gave up 5 bases and J gave up 4 bases, with 10 bases separating them.

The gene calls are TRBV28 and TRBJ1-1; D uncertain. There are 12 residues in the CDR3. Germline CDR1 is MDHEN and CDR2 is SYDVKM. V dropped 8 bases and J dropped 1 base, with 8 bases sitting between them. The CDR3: CASDPENTEAFF. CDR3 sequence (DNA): TGTGCCAGCGATCCGGAGAACACTGAAGCTTTCTTT.

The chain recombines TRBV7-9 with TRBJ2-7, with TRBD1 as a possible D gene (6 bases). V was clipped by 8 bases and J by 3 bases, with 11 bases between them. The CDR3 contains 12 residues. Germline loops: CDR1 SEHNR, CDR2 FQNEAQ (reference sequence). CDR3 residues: CASDQGGYEQYF. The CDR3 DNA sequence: TGTGCCAGCGACCAAGGGGGCTACGAGCAGTACTTC.

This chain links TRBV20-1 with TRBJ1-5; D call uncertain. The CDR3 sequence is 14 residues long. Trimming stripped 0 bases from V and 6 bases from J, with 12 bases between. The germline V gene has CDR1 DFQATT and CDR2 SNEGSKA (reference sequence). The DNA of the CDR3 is TGCAGTGCTAGAGACATTTTTGGTGGTCAGCCCCAGCATTTT. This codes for CSARDIFGGQPQHF.

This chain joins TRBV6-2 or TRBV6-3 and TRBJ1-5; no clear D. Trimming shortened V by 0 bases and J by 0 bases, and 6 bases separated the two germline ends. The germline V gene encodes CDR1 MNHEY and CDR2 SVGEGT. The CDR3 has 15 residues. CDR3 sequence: CASSYSYASNQPQHF. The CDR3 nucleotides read TGTGCCAGCAGTTACTCATACGCTAGCAATCAGCCCCAGCATTTT.

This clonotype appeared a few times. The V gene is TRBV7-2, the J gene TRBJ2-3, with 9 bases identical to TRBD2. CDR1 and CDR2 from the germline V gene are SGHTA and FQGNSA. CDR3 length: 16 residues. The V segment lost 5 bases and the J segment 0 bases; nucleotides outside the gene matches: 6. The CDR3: CASSLYAGGSTDTQYF. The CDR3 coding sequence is TGTGCCAGCAGCCTATACGCGGGAGGGAGCACAGATACGCAGTATTTT.